The rows below give T cell receptor beta chains drawn from one sample of a study of T cells after yellow fever vaccination. TCRdb used MiXCR to reprocess the 5' RACE reads, holding one entry per CDR3 protein. The sample includes over 35,000 distinct CDR3 sequences, approximately 6.3% of them seen just once. Sequenced material: PBMCs, either bulk or a sorted T-cell subset (CD4+, CD8+, memory, or dextramer-sorted; not recorded which), taken 45 days after the yellow fever booster vaccination. These receptors originate from a man under 40 who received the YFV17D yellow fever vaccine. Both conserved end residues are part of each CDR3. A D gene is named only where the DNA matches it firmly. Rows may omit the clone size; those that give it use once, few, many or a size class.

size | J | V | D | DNA | CDR3
many | TRBJ2-4 | TRBV20-1 | . | TGCAGTGACAGGGCAGGTCCAAAAAACATTCAGTACTTC | CSDRAGPKNIQYF
few | TRBJ2-3 | TRBV19 | . | TGTGCCAGTAGTAGAATAGGGGGGGGTAACACAGATACGCAGTATTTT | CASSRIGGGNTDTQYF
. | TRBJ1-4 | TRBV29-1 | . | TGCAGCATTGTTCGTGCAGGGGATTTCGTTTTT | CSIVRAGDFVF
many | TRBJ2-3 | TRBV5-1 | . | TGCGCCAGCAGCTGGGAACTAGCCCCAGATACGCAGTATTTT | CASSWELAPDTQYF
few | TRBJ2-5 | TRBV5-6 | . | TGTGCCAGCAGTAGTTCGACTAGGCGGTTGGGAGAGACCCAGTACTTC | CASSSSTRRLGETQYF
. | TRBJ1-2 | TRBV7-9 | . | TGTGCCAGCAGCTCTGGGTGGTTGGAGGAACGGGTGATATACTTC | CASSSGWLEERVIYF
. | TRBJ1-3 | TRBV30 | . | TGTGCCTGGGCTTCAACGGCTGGAAACACCATATATTTT | CAWASTAGNTIYF
many | TRBJ2-3 | TRBV4-1 | TRBD2 | TGCGCCAGCAGCCGAGTTACTAGCGGACGCACAGATACGCAGTATTTT | CASSRVTSGRTDTQYF
many | TRBJ2-3 | TRBV5-1 | . | TGCGCCAGCAGCGGAGGGGGCAAGGGGGATACGCAGTATTTT | CASSGGGKGDTQYF
many | TRBJ2-5 | TRBV25-1 | . | TGTGCCAGCGCTAAAGAGACCCAGTACTTC | CASAKETQYF
few | TRBJ1-2 | TRBV29-1 | TRBD1 | TGCAGCGTTCGCGGACAGGCGAACGGCTACACCTTC | CSVRGQANGYTF
few | TRBJ2-3 | TRBV20-1 | . | TGCAGTGCTAGAGATCTCGCCCCGGCACGCACAGATACGCAGTATTTT | CSARDLAPARTDTQYF
few | TRBJ1-3 | TRBV30 | . | TGTGCCTGGAGTGGGCGAAACACCATATATTTT | CAWSGRNTIYF
many | TRBJ1-1 | TRBV12-3/TRBV12-4 | TRBD1 | TGTGCCAGCAGTTTCGGGACAGCTATGTTTTTCTTT | CASSFGTAMFFF
few | TRBJ1-2 | TRBV3-1 | . | TGTGCCAGCAGCCATTCCGGTCCAATCCATGGCTACACCTTC | CASSHSGPIHGYTF
many | TRBJ2-2 | TRBV24-1 | . | TGTGCCACCAGTGATTTTAGAGTGAACACCGGGGAGCTGTTTTTT | CATSDFRVNTGELFF
. | TRBJ2-7 | TRBV4-3 | TRBD1 | TGCGCCAGCAGCAACCGACAGGGATTGGTCAGCGAGCAGTACTTC | CASSNRQGLVSEQYF
many | TRBJ1-2 | TRBV29-1 | . | TGCAGCGTTGCTAGGTCAGGGCACTATGGCTACACCTTC | CSVARSGHYGYTF
. | TRBJ2-3 | TRBV6-5 | TRBD1 | TGTGCCAGCAGTCCACTAAGGGACAGGGGAGGAGATACGCAGTATTTT | CASSPLRDRGGDTQYF
many | TRBJ2-7 | TRBV28 | TRBD2 | TGTGCCAGCAGTCTCGGGGGGGAATTGGCCGAGCAGTACTTC | CASSLGGELAEQYF
few | TRBJ2-7 | TRBV18 | TRBD2 | TGTGCCAGCTCACCGGGACTAGTAAGCTCCGGGTACGAGCAGTACTTC | CASSPGLVSSGYEQYF
many | TRBJ2-1 | TRBV5-1 | TRBD2 | TGCGCCAGCAGCCTACCCAGCGGGGGGTACAATGAGCAGTTCTTC | CASSLPSGGYNEQFF
. | TRBJ2-5 | TRBV6-2/TRBV6-3 | TRBD1 | TGTGCCAGCAGTTGGGGTTTCGGATGGGACAGGGGGCAAGAGACCCAGTACTTC | CASSWGFGWDRGQETQYF
. | TRBJ2-5 | TRBV11-1 | . | TGTGCCAGCAGCTCAGCGGCAGGGCAACAGACCCAGTACTTC | CASSSAAGQQTQYF
many | TRBJ1-5 | TRBV5-1 | . | TGCGCCAGCAGCTCCGGTGGAGGCAATCAGCCCCAGCATTTT | CASSSGGGNQPQHF
many | TRBJ2-3 | TRBV20-1 | TRBD2 | TGCAGTGCTAGACCGGTTGGCCTAGCGGGTGGCGGAACGCAGTATTTT | CSARPVGLAGGGTQYF
many | TRBJ2-3 | TRBV24-1 | . | TGTGCCACCCGGGCGGGCGCTGGGGATACGCAGTATTTT | CATRAGAGDTQYF
. | TRBJ2-1 | TRBV24-1 | . | TGTGCCACCAGTGATCGGTTGGGGACTGAGCAGTTCTTC | CATSDRLGTEQFF
many | TRBJ1-2 | TRBV28 | TRBD1 | TGTGCCAGCAGCCCGGGACAGGGGATAGCTGGCTACACCTTC | CASSPGQGIAGYTF
many | TRBJ2-7 | TRBV29-1 | TRBD2 | TGCAGCGTTGAGCGGGAGGGCGAGCAGTACTTC | CSVEREGEQYF
many | TRBJ1-4 | TRBV7-2 | . | TGTGCCAGCAGCTTCACACAGGGAGCAGGAAAACTGTTTTTT | CASSFTQGAGKLFF
. | TRBJ2-2 | TRBV12-3/TRBV12-4 | . | TGTGCCAGCAGTTTTAGCGGCTCCGGGGAGCTGTTTTTT | CASSFSGSGELFF
. | TRBJ2-3 | TRBV7-3 | . | TGTGCCAGCAGCACCCGGCTCGGCGGTGGCACAGATACGCAGTATTTT | CASSTRLGGGTDTQYF
many | TRBJ2-3 | TRBV24-1 | . | TGTGCCACCGAGGGGGAGGCTCGCACAGATACGCAGTATTTT | CATEGEARTDTQYF
. | TRBJ1-5 | TRBV20-1 | TRBD1 | TGCAGTGCTAGAGATCCCAGGGGGCACCAGCCCCAGCATTTT | CSARDPRGHQPQHF
many | TRBJ1-1 | TRBV7-2 | . | TGTGCCAGCAGCTTTAACTGGAGGAAGGCTTTCTTT | CASSFNWRKAFF
. | TRBJ1-4 | TRBV2 | . | TGTGCCAGCAACTACGACAGGATACAAGGACTGTTTTTT | CASNYDRIQGLFF
few | TRBJ2-5 | TRBV29-1 | TRBD1 | TGCAGTGCGACAGGGGGCTGGAGGGAGACCCAGTACTTC | CSATGGWRETQYF
many | TRBJ2-3 | TRBV6-5 | TRBD2 | TGTGCCAGCAGTTCCCCGCGAGCGGGAGGAGTGGATACGCAGTATTTT | CASSSPRAGGVDTQYF
large | TRBJ2-7 | TRBV29-1 | . | TGCAGCGTTTCCCGGGACGAACCCTACGAGCAGTACTTC | CSVSRDEPYEQYF
many | TRBJ2-4 | TRBV10-3 | TRBD2 | TGTGCCATCAGTGTAAGGCCAGGGGAGGCTAGCGGGAGGATGGACATTCAGTACTTC | CAISVRPGEASGRMDIQYF
few | TRBJ2-3 | TRBV12-3/TRBV12-4 | . | TGTGCCAGCAGCCGGGGCCGACTCACAGATACGCAGTATTTT | CASSRGRLTDTQYF
. | TRBJ2-2 | TRBV20-1 | TRBD2 | TGCAGTGCGGGAGCGGGGGGGAACACCGGGGAGCTGTTTTTT | CSAGAGGNTGELFF
. | TRBJ2-5 | TRBV5-8 | TRBD2 | TGTGCCAGCAGCCCGAATGGACTAGCCGGCGAGGCCCAGTACTTC | CASSPNGLAGEAQYF
. | TRBJ2-1 | TRBV4-2 | TRBD2 | TGTACCAGCAGCCAAGAAAGCGGGTCTAGCGGGGGCAATGAGCAGTTCTTC | CTSSQESGSSGGNEQFF
many | TRBJ2-1 | TRBV10-3 | . | TGTGCCACCACCGCGGGAACCGAGAATGAGCAGTTCTTC | CATTAGTENEQFF
many | TRBJ1-5 | TRBV21-1 | . | TGTGCCAGCGGAGGTCAGCCCCAGCATTTT | CASGGQPQHF
few | TRBJ2-7 | TRBV20-1 | . | TGCAGTGCTCCACCGAGGGGGGACACCGTAGTCCAGCAGTACTTC | CSAPPRGDTVVQQYF
. | TRBJ1-1 | TRBV5-1 | . | TGCGCCAGCAGCTCGTCGGGGGGAAAGGTCAACACTGAAGCTTTCTTT | CASSSSGGKVNTEAFF
many | TRBJ1-5 | TRBV6-2/TRBV6-3 | TRBD1 | TGTGCCAGCGGGACAGGTCAGCCCCAGCATTTT | CASGTGQPQHF
many | TRBJ2-7 | TRBV11-2 | . | TGTGCCAGCAGCTTAATGGCCACCTTCTCCTACGAGCAGTACTTC | CASSLMATFSYEQYF
few | TRBJ1-2 | TRBV7-9 | . | TGTGCCAGCAGCCTTGACGGGGACTATGGCTACACCTTC | CASSLDGDYGYTF
few | TRBJ1-4 | TRBV7-2 | . | TGTGTCAGCAGCTTCACACAGGGAGCAGGAAAACTGTTTTTT | CVSSFTQGAGKLFF
. | TRBJ2-1 | TRBV20-1 | TRBD2 | TGCAGTGCTAGTCCCCTAGCGGGAGGTCGGAATGAGCAGTTCTTC | CSASPLAGGRNEQFF